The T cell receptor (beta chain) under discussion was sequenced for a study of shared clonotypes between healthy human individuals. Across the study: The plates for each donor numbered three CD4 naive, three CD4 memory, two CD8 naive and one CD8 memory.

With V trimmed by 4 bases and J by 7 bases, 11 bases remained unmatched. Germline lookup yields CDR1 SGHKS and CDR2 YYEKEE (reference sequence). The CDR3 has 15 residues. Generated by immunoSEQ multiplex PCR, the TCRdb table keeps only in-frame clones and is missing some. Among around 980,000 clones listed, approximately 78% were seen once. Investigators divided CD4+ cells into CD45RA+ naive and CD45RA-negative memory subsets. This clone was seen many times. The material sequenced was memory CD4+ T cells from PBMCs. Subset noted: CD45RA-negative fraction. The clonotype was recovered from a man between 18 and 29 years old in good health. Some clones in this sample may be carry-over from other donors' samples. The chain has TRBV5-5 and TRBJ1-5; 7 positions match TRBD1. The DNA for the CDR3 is TGTGCCAGCAGCACACACAGACAGGGCGGGCAGCCCCAGCATTTT. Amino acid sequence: CASSTHRQGGQPQHF. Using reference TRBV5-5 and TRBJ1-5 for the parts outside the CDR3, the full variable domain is DAGVTQSPTHLIKTRGQQVTLRCSPISGHKSVSWYQQVLGQGPQFIFQYYEKEERGRGNFPDRFSARQFPNYSSELNVNALLLGDSALYLCASSTHRQGGQPQHFGDGTRLSIL.